The clone carrying this T cell receptor (beta chain) has just one count. Original analysis: Estimation of nucleated cell counts was performed using reference gene primer amplification. Libraries were prepared by immunoSEQ multiplex PCR; TCRdb keeps only in-frame clonotypes and omits some of them. V, J and clone size derive from that table, while D and trimming were established from the DNA sequence. The table includes roughly 500,000 clones, about 88% detected once. The data were obtained in a study of blood T cell repertoires in COVID-19. At the level of the study: The United States, Italy and Spain provided the acute and convalescent COVID-19 samples. Sample material is recorded as cDNA or gDNA derived from T cells, B-cell-depleted T cells, or PBMCs.

Patients in Seattle were enrolled during active infection, then followed longitudinally. In germline, CDR1 is SGHRS, CDR2 YFSETQ. This CDR3 region has 18 residues. J gave up 1 base and V 4 bases, and 9 bases lay outside the gene matches. The V gene is TRBV5-1, the J gene TRBJ2-6, with TRBD1 matching over 9 bases. This TCR was sampled from a man aged 18 to 30 with COVID-19, enrolled during active disease. The sequenced sample was peripheral blood. The chain's CDR3 is CASSLTGTGLSGANVLTF. The CDR3 DNA is TGCGCCAGCAGCCTGACCGGGACAGGGTTATCTGGGGCCAACGTCCTGACTTTC.